Listed here are 10 T cell receptor beta chains from one sample, sequenced in a study of cytomegalovirus exposure and HLA in healthy donors. Assay used: immunoSEQ multiplex PCR; TCRdb lists only in-frame clones, some missing. The table has some 330,000 clones, roughly 89% seen once. The sequenced sample was PBMCs. All receptors derive from a woman aged 18-35 years in good health and CMV-seronegative.

The chain joins TRBV5-4 to TRBJ2-7; D not certain. Between the trimmed V and J ends, which lost 1 base and 2 bases, there was a span of 13 bases. This CDR3 is 15 amino acids long. CDR1 and CDR2 (germline): SGHNT, YYREEE (reference sequence). The CDR3 DNA reads as TGTGCCAGCAGCTTGCGGAACAAAGGAGCCTACGAGCAGTACTTC. It codes for CASSLRNKGAYEQYF.

The genes are TRBV14 and TRBJ1-1, with TRBD1 matching 9 bases. J lost 5 bases, V lost 8 bases, and 3 bases had no gene match. The germline gives CDR1 SGHDN, CDR2 FVKESK. This CDR3 has 12 amino acids. The CDR3: CASGTGWTEAFF. CDR3 nucleotides: TGTGCCAGCGGGACAGGGTGGACTGAAGCTTTCTTT. Filled out from reference TRBV14 and TRBJ1-1, the complete variable domain reads EAGVTQFPSHSVIEKGQTVTLRCDPISGHDNLYWYRRVMGKEIKFLLHFVKESKQDESGMPNNRFLAERTGGTYSTLKVQPAELEDSGVYFCASGTGWTEAFFGQGTRLTVV.

The chain carries TRBV9 and TRBJ1-4; D not resolved. The V end was cut by 4 bases, the J end by 7 bases, with 20 bases between. This CDR3 has 16 residues. The germline V gene has CDR1 SGDLS and CDR2 YYNGEE. DNA for the CDR3: TGTGCCAGCAGCCCCCGCGGGTCCTTCCAAGGTGAAAAACTGTTTTTT. Translation gives CASSPRGSFQGEKLFF.

This clone occurred a few times. The chain links TRBV5-1 to TRBJ1-1; D not certain. CDR1 and CDR2 (germline): SGHRS, YFSETQ. V gave up 4 bases and J gave up 3 bases, with 10 bases separating them. The CDR3 consists of 13 residues. Here the CDR3 DNA reads TGCGCCAGCAGCCTTAACTTGGACACTGAAGCTTTCTTT. It is translated as CASSLNLDTEAFF.

V usage is TRBV5-1 and J usage is TRBJ2-7; tentative D call: TRBD1 (6 bases). From germline, CDR1 is SGHRS and CDR2 YFSETQ. This CDR3 is built from 13 residues. V lost 4 bases and J lost 0, with 8 bases in between. The CDR3, as DNA: TGCGCCAGCAGCCGGGGACACTCCTACGAGCAGTACTTC. Protein: CASSRGHSYEQYF.

The J gene is TRBJ2-5, the V gene TRBV6-5; possible D gene TRBD2, 5 bases. The V end lost 0 bases, the J end lost 5 bases, and 10 bases lay between the germline ends. This CDR3 has 14 residues. CDR1 and CDR2 (germline): MNHEY, SVGAGI. The CDR3 sequence: CASSYSRGFETQYF. CDR3 DNA sequence: TGTGCCAGCAGTTACTCTCGGGGTTTTGAGACCCAGTACTTC.

The genes are TRBV28 and TRBJ1-2; 9 bases are shared with TRBD1. J was trimmed by 8 bases and V by 6 bases; bases with no gene match: 10. The CDR3 spans 14 residues. CDR1 is MDHEN, CDR2 SYDVKM, per germline. The CDR3 coding sequence is TGTGCCAGCAGACCTACAGGGGGCGCGGAAGGCTACACCTTC. Encoded protein: CASRPTGGAEGYTF.

This chain connects TRBV9 to TRBJ1-5; no reliable D call. The CDR3 runs to 15 residues. The ends were cut back, 0 bases at V and 6 bases at J, with 13 bases in the middle. Germline V gives CDR1 SGDLS, CDR2 YYNGEE. The CDR3 loop is CASSVATGDGQPQHF. The CDR3, as DNA: TGTGCCAGCAGCGTAGCTACGGGAGACGGTCAGCCCCAGCATTTT. The full variable domain, completed using reference TRBV9 and TRBJ1-5, is DSGVTQTPKHLITATGQRVTLRCSPRSGDLSVYWYQQSLDQGLQFLIQYYNGEERAKGNILERFSAQQFPDLHSELNLSSLELGDSALYFCASSVATGDGQPQHFGDGTRLSIL.

The V call is TRBV15, the J call TRBJ2-3; 9 bases line up with TRBD1. Germline V gives CDR1 LNHNV, CDR2 YYDKDF (reference sequence). V gave up 4 bases and J gave up 4 bases; unmatched junction bases: 3. The CDR3 extends over 14 amino acids. The CDR3: CATSKGQGADTQYF. In DNA form, the CDR3 reads TGTGCCACCAGCAAGGGACAGGGTGCAGATACGCAGTATTTT.

V usage is TRBV11-2 and J usage is TRBJ2-7, with 7 bases that match TRBD1. V trimming: 5 bases; J trimming: 3 bases; junction bases outside the gene matches: 7. The germline CDR1 and CDR2 sequences are SGHAT and FQNNGV. The CDR3 is made up of 14 amino acids. CDR3 bases: TGTGCCAGCAGCCTCTCCCGGGACAGCTACGAGCAGTACTTC. Its protein product is CASSLSRDSYEQYF. Looking up the rest from reference TRBV11-2 and TRBJ2-7 gives the full variable domain: EAGVAQSPRYKIIEKRQSVAFWCNPISGHATLYWYQQILGQGPKLLIQFQNNGVVDDSQLPKDRFSAERLKGVDSTLKIQPAKLEDSAVYLCASSLSRDSYEQYFGPGTRLTVT.